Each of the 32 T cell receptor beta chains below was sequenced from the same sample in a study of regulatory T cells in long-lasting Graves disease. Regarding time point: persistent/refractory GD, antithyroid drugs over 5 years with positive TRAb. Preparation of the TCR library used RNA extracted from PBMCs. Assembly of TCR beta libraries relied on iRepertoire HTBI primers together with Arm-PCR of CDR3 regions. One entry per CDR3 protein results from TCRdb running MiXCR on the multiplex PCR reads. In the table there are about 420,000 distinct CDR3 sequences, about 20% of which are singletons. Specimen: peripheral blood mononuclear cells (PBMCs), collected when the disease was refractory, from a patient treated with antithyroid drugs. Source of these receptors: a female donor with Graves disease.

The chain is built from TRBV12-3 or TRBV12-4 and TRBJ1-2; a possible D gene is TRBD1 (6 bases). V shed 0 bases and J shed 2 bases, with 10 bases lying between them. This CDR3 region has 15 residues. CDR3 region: CASSLAPQGNYGYTF. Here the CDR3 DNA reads TGTGCCAGCAGTTTAGCGCCACAGGGAAACTATGGCTACACCTTC.

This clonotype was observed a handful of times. This CDR3 is CASSMNPQVSGNTIYF. The DNA for the CDR3 is TGTGCCAGTAGTATGAACCCACAGGTCTCTGGAAACACCATATATTTT. The chain is built from TRBV19 and TRBJ1-3, with D maybe TRBD1 (5 bases). This CDR3 spans 16 amino acids. Trimming pared 3 bases from V and 0 bases from J, leaving 12 bases between. Germline assignment: CDR1 LNHDA and CDR2 SQIVND (reference sequence).

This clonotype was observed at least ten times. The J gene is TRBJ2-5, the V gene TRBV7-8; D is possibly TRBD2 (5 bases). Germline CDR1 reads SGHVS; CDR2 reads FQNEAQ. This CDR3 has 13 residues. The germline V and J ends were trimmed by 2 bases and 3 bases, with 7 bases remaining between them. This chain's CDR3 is CASSLPGKETQYF. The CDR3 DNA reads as TGTGCCAGCAGCTTACCCGGGAAAGAGACCCAGTACTTC.

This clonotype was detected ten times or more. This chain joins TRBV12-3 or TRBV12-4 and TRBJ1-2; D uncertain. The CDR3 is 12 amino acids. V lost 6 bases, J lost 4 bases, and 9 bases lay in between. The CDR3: CASRQTGYGYTF. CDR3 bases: TGTGCCAGCAGACAAACGGGCTATGGCTACACCTTC.

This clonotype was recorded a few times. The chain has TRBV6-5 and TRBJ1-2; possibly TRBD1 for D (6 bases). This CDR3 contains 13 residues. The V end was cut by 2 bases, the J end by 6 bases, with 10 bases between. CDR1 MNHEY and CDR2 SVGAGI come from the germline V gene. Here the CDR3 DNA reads TGTGCCAGCAGTTACCAGGGGAGGGATGGCTACACCTTC. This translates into CASSYQGRDGYTF.

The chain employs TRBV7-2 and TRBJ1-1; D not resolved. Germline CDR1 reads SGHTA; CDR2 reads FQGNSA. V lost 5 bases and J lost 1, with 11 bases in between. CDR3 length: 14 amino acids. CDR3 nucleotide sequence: TGTGCCAGCAGCCGGGAGGCAGGGAACACTGAAGCTTTCTTT. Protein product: CASSREAGNTEAFF.

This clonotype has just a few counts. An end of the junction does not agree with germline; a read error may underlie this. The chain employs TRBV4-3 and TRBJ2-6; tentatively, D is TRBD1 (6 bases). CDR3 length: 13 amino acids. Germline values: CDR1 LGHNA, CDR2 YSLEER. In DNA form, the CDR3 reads TGCGCCAGCAGCCAAGATAGGACAGCCTCTCCACATTTC. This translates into CASSQDRTASPHF.

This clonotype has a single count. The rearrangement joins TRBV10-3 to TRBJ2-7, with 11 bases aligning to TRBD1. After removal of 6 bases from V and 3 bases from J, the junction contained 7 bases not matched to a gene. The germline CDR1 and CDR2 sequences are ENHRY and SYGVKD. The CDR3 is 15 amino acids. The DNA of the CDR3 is TGTGCCATCAGGGGGACAGGGGGAAGCTTCTACGAGCAGTACTTC. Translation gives CAIRGTGGSFYEQYF.

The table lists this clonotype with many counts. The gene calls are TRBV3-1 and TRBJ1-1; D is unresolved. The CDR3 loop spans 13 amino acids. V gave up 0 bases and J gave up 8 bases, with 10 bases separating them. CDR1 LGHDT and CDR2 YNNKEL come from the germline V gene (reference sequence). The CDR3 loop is CASSQERRGEAFF. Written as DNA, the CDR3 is TGTGCCAGCAGCCAAGAACGACGGGGAGAAGCTTTCTTT.

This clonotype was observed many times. The CDR3 region is CATSDPQGSGANVLTF. In nucleotides, the CDR3 is TGTGCCACCAGTGATCCTCAGGGCTCTGGGGCCAACGTCCTGACTTTC. The chain is built from TRBV24-1 and TRBJ2-6; D is possibly TRBD1 (5 bases). CDR1 KGHDR and CDR2 SFDVKD come from the germline V gene. The V end was cut by 3 bases, the J end by 0 bases, with 8 bases between. This CDR3 contains 16 residues.

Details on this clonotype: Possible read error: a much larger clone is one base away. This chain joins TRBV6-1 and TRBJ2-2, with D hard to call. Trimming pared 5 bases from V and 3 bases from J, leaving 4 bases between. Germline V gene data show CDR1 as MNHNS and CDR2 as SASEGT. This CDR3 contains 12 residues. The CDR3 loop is CASSTDTGELFF. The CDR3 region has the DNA TGTGCCAGCAGTACAGACACCGGGGAGCTGTTTTTT.

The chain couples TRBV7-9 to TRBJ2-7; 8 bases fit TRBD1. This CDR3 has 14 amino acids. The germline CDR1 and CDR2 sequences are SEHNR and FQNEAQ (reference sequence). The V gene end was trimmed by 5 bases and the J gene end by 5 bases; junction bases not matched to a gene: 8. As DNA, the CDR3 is TGTGCCAGCAGCCTCCGGACAGGGTTCAACGAGCAGTACTTC. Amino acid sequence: CASSLRTGFNEQYF. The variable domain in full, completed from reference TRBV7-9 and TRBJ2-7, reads DTGVSQNPRHKITKRGQNVTFRCDPISEHNRLYWYRQTLGQGPEFLTYFQNEAQLEKSRLLSDRFSAERPKGSFSTLEIQRTEQGDSAMYLCASSLRTGFNEQYFGPGTRLTVT.

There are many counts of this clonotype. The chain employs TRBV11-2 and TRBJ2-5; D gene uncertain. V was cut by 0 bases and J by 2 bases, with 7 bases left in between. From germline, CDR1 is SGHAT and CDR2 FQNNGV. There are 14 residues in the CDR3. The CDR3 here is CASSLEELQETQYF. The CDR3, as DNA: TGTGCCAGCAGCTTAGAGGAGTTGCAAGAGACCCAGTACTTC.

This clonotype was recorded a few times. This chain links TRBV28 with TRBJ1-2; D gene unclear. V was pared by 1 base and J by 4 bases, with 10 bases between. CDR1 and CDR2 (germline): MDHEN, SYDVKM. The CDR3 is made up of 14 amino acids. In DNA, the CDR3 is TGTGCCAGCAGTTTATCTTCCGTCGTCTATGGCTACACCTTC. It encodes CASSLSSVVYGYTF.

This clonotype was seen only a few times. The CDR3 reads CASSLKRGRTEAFF. The CDR3 bases are TGTGCCAGCAGCCTAAAGAGGGGGAGGACTGAAGCTTTCTTT. The J gene is TRBJ1-1, the V gene TRBV5-6; D is perhaps TRBD1 (6 bases). Trimming removed 4 bases from V and 5 bases from J, with 15 bases in between. There are 14 residues in the CDR3. Germline V lookup: CDR1 SGHDT, CDR2 YYEEEE.

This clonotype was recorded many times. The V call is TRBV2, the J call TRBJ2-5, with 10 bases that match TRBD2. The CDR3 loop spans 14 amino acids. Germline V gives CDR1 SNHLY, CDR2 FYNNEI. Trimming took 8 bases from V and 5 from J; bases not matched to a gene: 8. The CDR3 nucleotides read TGTGCCAGCCGGGGGACTAGCGTCGGGGAGACCCAGTACTTC. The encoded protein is CASRGTSVGETQYF.

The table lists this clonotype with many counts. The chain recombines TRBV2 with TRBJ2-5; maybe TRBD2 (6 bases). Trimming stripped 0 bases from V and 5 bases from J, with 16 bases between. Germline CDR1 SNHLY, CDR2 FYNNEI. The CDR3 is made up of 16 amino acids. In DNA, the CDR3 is TGTGCCAGCAGTGAAGCGGGCGGACTATACCGGGAGACCCAGTACTTC. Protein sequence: CASSEAGGLYRETQYF. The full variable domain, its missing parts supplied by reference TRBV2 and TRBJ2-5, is EPEVTQTPSHQVTQMGQEVILRCVPISNHLYFYWYRQILGQKVEFLVSFYNNEISEKSEIFDDQFSVERPDGSNFTLKIRSTKLEDSAMYFCASSEAGGLYRETQYFGPGTRLLVL.

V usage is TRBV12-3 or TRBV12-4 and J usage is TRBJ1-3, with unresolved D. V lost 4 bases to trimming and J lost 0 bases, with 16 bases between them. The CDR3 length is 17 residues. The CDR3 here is CASSSGKLRTSGNTIYF. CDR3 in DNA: TGTGCCAGCAGTTCCGGGAAGCTCCGGACCTCTGGAAACACCATATATTTT.

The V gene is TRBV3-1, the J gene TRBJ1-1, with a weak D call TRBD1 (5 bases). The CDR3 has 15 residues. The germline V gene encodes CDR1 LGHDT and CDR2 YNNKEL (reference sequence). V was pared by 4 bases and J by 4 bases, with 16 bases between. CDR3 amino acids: CASSPDGGSGTEAFF. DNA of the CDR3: TGTGCCAGCAGCCCGGATGGGGGGTCTGGCACTGAAGCTTTCTTT.

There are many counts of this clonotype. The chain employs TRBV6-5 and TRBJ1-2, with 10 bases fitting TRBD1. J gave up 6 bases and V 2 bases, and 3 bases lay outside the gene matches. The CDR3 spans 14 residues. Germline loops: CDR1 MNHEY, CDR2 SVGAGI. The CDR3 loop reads CASSYGQGVDGYTF. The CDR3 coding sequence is TGTGCCAGCAGTTACGGACAGGGGGTCGATGGCTACACCTTC.

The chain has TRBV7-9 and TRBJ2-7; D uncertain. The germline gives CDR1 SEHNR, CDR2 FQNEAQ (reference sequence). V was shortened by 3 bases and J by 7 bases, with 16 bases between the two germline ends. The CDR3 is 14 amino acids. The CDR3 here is CASSFPQSYEEQYF. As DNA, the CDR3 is TGTGCCAGCAGCTTTCCCCAGAGCTACGAGGAGCAGTACTTC.

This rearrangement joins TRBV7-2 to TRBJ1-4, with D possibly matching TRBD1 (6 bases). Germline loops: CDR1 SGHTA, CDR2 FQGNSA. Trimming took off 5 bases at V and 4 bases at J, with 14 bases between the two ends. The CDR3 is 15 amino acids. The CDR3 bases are TGTGCCAGCAGCGGCAGGGGCTCCCTTAATGAAAAACTGTTTTTT. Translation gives CASSGRGSLNEKLFF.

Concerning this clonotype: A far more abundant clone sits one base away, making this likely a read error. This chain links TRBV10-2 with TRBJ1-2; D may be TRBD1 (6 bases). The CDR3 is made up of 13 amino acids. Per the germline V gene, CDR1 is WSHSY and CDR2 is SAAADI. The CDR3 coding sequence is TGTGCCAGCAGTTCAGCAGGGGAGATTGGCTACACCTTC. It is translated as CASSSAGEIGYTF.

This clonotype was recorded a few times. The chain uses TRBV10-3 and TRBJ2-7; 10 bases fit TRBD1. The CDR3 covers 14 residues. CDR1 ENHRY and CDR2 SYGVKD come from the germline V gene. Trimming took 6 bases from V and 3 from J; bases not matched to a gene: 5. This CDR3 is CAIRSGQGNYEQYF. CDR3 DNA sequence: TGTGCCATCAGGTCGGGACAGGGGAACTACGAGCAGTACTTC.

The CDR3 DNA follows: TGTGCCAGCAGTTACACCACTTTCTCGACAGGGGTGCGCTACACCTTC. Its protein is CASSYTTFSTGVRYTF. V and J are TRBV6-5 and TRBJ1-2; 8 nucleotides line up with TRBD1. Germline CDR1 is MNHEY and CDR2 is SVGAGI. V gave up 2 bases and J gave up 9 bases; unmatched junction bases: 14. CDR3 length: 16 amino acids.

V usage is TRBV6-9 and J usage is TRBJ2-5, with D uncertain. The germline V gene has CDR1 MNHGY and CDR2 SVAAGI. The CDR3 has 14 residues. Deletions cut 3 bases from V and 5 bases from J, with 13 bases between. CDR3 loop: CASSYDTSRETQYF. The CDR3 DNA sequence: TGTGCCAGCAGTTACGATACAAGTCGGGAGACCCAGTACTTC.

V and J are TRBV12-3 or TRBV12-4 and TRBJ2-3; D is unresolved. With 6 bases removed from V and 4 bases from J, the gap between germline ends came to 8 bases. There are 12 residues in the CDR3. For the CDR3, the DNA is TGTGCCAGCAGGCAGGTGGCAGATACGCAGTATTTT. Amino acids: CASRQVADTQYF.

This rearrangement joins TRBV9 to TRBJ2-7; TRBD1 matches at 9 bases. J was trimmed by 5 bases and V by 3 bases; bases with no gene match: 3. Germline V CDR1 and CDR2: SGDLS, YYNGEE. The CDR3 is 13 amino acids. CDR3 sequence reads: CASSGDRENEQYF. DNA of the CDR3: TGTGCCAGCAGCGGGGACAGGGAAAACGAGCAGTACTTC. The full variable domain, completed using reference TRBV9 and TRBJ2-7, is DSGVTQTPKHLITATGQRVTLRCSPRSGDLSVYWYQQSLDQGLQFLIQYYNGEERAKGNILERFSAQQFPDLHSELNLSSLELGDSALYFCASSGDRENEQYFGPGTRLTVT.

The CDR3 is CASRRRTGSSEAFF. In nucleotides, the CDR3 is TGTGCCAGCAGACGTCGGACAGGGTCATCTGAAGCTTTCTTT. The chain employs TRBV11-2 and TRBJ1-1; 8 nucleotides agree with TRBD1. Germline CDR1 SGHAT, CDR2 FQNNGV. The ends lost 6 bases at V and 6 bases at J; junction bases unmatched: 9. This CDR3 contains 14 residues. The variable domain in full, with the rest retrieved from reference TRBV11-2 and TRBJ1-1, is EAGVAQSPRYKIIEKRQSVAFWCNPISGHATLYWYQQILGQGPKLLIQFQNNGVVDDSQLPKDRFSAERLKGVDSTLKIQPAKLEDSAVYLCASRRRTGSSEAFFGQGTRLTVV.

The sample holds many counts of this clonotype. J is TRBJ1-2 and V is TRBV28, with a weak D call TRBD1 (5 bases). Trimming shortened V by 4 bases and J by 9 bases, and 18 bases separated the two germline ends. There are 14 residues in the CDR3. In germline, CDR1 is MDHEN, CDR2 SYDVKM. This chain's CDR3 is CASSSRGSYTSYTF. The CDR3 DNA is TGTGCCAGCAGTTCCCGGGGGAGCTATACGAGCTACACCTTC.

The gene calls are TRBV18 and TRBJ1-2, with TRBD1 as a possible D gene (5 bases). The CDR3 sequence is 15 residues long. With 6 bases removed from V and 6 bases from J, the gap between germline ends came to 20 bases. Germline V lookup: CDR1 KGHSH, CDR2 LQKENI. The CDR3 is CASSRYGGDRNGYTF. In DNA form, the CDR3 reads TGTGCCAGCTCCCGATACGGGGGGGATAGAAATGGCTACACCTTC.

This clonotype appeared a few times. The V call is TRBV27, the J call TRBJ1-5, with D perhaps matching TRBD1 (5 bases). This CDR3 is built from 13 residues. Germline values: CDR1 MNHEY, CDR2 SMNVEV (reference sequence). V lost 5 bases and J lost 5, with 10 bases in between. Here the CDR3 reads CASSPDRHQPQHF. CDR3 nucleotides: TGTGCCAGCAGTCCCGACAGACATCAGCCCCAGCATTTT.